This TCR beta chain was found in a study of beta chain features in type 1 diabetes. Sequenced material consisted of expressed TCRB transcripts (all of the isolated RNA was reverse transcribed). Sequencing was performed with immunoSEQ multiplex PCR; in TCRdb, only in-frame clones are kept and a portion is missing. The repertoire holds some 360,000 clones, with around 20% as singletons. The sample holds a few counts of this clone. Sorted CD4+ subsets: naive, central memory, regulatory, stem cell-like memory (CD45RO/CCR7/CD25/CD127/CD95/CD27 panel). Sequenced sample: naive CD4+ T cells from blood. The TCR sequence derives from a woman between 18 and 29 years old in good health.

The CDR3 loop is CASGLSTGVPYF. CDR3 bases: TGTGCTAGTGGTTTATCAACGGGAGTTCCTTACTTC. The chain is built from TRBV12-5 and TRBJ2-5; D possibly corresponds to TRBD2 (6 bases). V was clipped by 3 bases and J by 14 bases, with 16 bases between them. Germline lookup yields CDR1 LGHNT and CDR2 FRNRAP. The CDR3 extends over 12 amino acids.